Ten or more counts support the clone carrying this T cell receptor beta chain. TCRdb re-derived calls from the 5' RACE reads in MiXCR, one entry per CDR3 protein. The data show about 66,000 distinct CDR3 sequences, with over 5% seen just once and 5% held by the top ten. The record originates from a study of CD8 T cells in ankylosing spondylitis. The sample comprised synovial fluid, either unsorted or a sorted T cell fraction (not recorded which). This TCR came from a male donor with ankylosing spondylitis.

The CDR3 nucleotides are TGCAGTTGGACTAGCGGGACGTACGAGCAGTACTTC. This sequence encodes CSWTSGTYEQYF. The chain recombines TRBV20-1 with TRBJ2-7, with 12 nucleotides matching TRBD2. Per germline, CDR1 DFQATT and CDR2 SNEGSKA (reference sequence). The CDR3 runs to 12 residues. Trimming took 8 bases from V and 4 from J; bases not matched to a gene: 3.